Described below is a single T cell receptor beta chain sequence and its context. From germline, CDR1 is LNHDA and CDR2 SQIVND (reference sequence). This CDR3 region has 16 residues. V lost 4 bases and J lost 0, with 15 bases in between. This specimen comes from a study of blood T cell repertoires in COVID-19. Study summary: Italy, Spain and the United States were the sources of the convalescent and acute COVID-19 samples. PBMCs, B-cell-depleted T cells, or T cells were the source of the cDNA or gDNA that made up the material.

How the authors handled the data: Reference gene primer amplification gave estimated nucleated cell counts. The protocol was immunoSEQ multiplex PCR, while the TCRdb copy is restricted to in-frame clones and leaves out a portion. V and J calls and clone size come straight from that table; D and trimming were deduced from the DNA. This table holds tens of thousands of clones, 65% to 90% found once. Sequencing was carried out using peripheral blood. The TCR originated in a man aged 45-65 years with active COVID-19. This rearrangement joins TRBV19 to TRBJ1-2; D possibly corresponds to TRBD1 (5 bases). The CDR3 nucleotides are TGTGCCAGTAGTAGTGACAGTGAGGCGACTAACTATGGCTACACCTTC. This translates into CASSSDSEATNYGYTF.